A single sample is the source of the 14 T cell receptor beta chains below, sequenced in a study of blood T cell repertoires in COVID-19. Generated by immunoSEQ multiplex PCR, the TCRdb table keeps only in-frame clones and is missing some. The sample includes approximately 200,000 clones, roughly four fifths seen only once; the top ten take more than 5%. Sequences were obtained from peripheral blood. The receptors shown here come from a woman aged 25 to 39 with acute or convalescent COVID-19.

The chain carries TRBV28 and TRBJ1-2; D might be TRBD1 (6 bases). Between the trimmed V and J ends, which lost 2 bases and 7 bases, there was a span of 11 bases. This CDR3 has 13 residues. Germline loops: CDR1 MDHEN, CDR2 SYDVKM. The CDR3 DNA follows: TGTGCCAGCAGTTTAGCAGGGGCGGTTGGCTACACCTTC. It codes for CASSLAGAVGYTF.

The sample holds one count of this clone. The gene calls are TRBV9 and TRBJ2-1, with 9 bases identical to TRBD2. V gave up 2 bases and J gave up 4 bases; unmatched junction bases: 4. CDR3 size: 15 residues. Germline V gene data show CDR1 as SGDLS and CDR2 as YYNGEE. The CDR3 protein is CASSVSGGRYNEQFF. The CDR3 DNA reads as TGTGCCAGCAGCGTTAGCGGGGGACGGTACAATGAGCAGTTCTTC.

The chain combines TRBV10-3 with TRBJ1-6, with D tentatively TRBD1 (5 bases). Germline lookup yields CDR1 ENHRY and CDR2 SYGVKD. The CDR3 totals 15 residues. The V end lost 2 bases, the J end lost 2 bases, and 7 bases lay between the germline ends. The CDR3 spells CAISEGAPYNSPLHF. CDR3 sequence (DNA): TGTGCCATCAGTGAGGGGGCCCCCTATAATTCACCCCTCCACTTT.

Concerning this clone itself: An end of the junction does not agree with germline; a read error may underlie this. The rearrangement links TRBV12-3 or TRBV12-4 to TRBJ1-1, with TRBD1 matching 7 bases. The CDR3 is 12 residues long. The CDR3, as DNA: TGTGCCAGCAATACCGGGACAGTCTCGGTGGTCTTT. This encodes CASNTGTVSVVF.

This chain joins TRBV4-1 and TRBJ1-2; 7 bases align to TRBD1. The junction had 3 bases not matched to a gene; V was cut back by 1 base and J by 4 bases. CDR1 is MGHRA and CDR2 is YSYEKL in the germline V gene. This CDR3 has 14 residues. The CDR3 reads CASSQGAGGYGYTF. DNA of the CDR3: TGCGCCAGCAGCCAAGGGGCAGGGGGCTATGGCTACACCTTC.

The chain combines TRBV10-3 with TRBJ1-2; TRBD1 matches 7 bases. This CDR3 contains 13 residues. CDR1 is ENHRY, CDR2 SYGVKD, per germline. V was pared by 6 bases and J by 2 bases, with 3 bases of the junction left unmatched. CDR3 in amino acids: CAISRTGNYGYTF. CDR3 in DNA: TGTGCCATCAGCCGGACAGGCAACTATGGCTACACCTTC.

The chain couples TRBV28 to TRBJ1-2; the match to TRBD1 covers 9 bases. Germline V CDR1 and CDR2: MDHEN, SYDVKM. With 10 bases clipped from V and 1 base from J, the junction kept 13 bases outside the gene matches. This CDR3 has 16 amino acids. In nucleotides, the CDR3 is TGTGCCACCATTCTTAGCCGGGACAGGGATAACTATGGCTACACCTTC. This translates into CATILSRDRDNYGYTF.

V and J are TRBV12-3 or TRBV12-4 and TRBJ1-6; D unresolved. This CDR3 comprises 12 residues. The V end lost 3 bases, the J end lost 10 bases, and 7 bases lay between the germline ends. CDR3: CASSLAPSPLHF. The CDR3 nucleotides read TGTGCCAGCAGTTTGGCTCCATCACCCCTCCACTTT.

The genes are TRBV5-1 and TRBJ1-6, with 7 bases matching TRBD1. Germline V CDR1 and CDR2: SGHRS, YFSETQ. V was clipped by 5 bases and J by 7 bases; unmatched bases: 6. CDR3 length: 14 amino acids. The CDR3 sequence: CASSLRGLNSPLHF. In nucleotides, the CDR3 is TGCGCCAGCAGTCTTAGGGGGCTCAATTCACCCCTCCACTTT.

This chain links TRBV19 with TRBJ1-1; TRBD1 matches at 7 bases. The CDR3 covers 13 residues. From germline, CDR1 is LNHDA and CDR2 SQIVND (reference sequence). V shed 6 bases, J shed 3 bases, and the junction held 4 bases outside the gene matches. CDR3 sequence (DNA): TGTGCCAGTAGCCACCAGGGGGACACTGAAGCTTTCTTT. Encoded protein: CASSHQGDTEAFF.

CDR3 region: CASSQDSGLRNTEAFF. The CDR3 DNA reads TGCGCCAGCAGCCAAGATTCGGGACTACGGAACACTGAAGCTTTCTTT. The chain uses TRBV4-3 and TRBJ1-1; D might be TRBD1 (5 bases). The CDR3 loop spans 16 amino acids. CDR1 is LGHNA, CDR2 YSLEER, per germline. The ends were cut back, 0 bases at V and 1 base at J, with 12 bases in the middle.

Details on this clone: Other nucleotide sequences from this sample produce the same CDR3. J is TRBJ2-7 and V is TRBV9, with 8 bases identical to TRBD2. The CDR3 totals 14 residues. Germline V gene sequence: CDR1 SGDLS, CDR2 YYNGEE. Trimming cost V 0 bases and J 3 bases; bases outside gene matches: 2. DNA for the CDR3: TGTGCCAGCAGCGTAGCGGGGGGGGACTACGAGCAGTACTTC. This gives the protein CASSVAGGDYEQYF.

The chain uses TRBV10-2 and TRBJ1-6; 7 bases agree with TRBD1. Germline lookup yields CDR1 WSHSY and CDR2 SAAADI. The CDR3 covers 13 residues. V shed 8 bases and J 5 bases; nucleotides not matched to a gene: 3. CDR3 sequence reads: CASRTGDNSPLHF. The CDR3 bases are TGCGCCAGCCGGACAGGAGATAATTCACCCCTCCACTTT.

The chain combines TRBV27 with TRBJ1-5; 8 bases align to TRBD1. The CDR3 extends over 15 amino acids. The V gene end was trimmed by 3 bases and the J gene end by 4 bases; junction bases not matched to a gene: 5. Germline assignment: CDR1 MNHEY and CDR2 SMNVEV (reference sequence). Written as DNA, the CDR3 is TGTGCCAGCAGTTTCACCGGGACAGGTAATCAGCCCCAGCATTTT. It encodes CASSFTGTGNQPQHF.